The rows below give T cell receptor beta chains drawn from one sample of a study of blood T cell repertoires in COVID-19. The protocol was immunoSEQ multiplex PCR, while the TCRdb copy is restricted to in-frame clones and leaves out a portion. The table has some 30,000 clones, 90% seen once; the top ten hold roughly 1.6%. Sequenced input: peripheral blood. These receptors all stem from a man aged 60 to 75 with active COVID-19. CDR3s include the opening cysteine and the closing phenylalanine or tryptophan. The D gene is left open where the match is weak. Some rows have no size entry. The others give once, few or many, or a class for an expanded clone.

V	J	D	size	CDR3	DNA
TRBV19	TRBJ1-6	TRBD1	once	CASSMGARGQLGSPLHF	TGTGCCAGTAGTATGGGGGCGAGGGGACAGCTGGGATCACCCCTCCACTTT
TRBV5-5	TRBJ2-7	NA	NA	CASSPPGPYEQYF	TGTGCCAGCAGCCCCCCTGGGCCCTACGAGCAGTACTTC
TRBV27	TRBJ2-6	NA	NA	CASSLLALSRGAPANVLTF	TGTGCCAGCAGTTTACTTGCTTTGTCCCGGGGGGCCCCGGCCAACGTCCTGACTTTC
TRBV19	TRBJ1-4	TRBD1	NA	CASSLGGDSNEKLFF	TGTGCCAGTAGCCTTGGAGGGGACAGCAATGAAAAACTGTTTTTT
TRBV5-4	TRBJ2-1	TRBD2	NA	CASSRRGGPSNEQFF	TGTGCCAGCAGCCGTCGGGGGGGCCCCAGCAATGAGCAGTTCTTC
TRBV19	TRBJ2-2	TRBD2	once	CASRLGRAGELFF	TGTGCCAGTAGGCTGGGGAGGGCCGGGGAGCTGTTTTTT
TRBV24-1	TRBJ1-2	NA	few	CATSEQGANYGYTF	TGTGCCACCAGTGAACAGGGAGCTAACTATGGCTACACCTTC
TRBV7-9	TRBJ2-7	TRBD1	NA	CASSLGQGVSYEQYF	TGTGCCAGCAGCTTAGGACAGGGGGTCTCCTACGAGCAGTACTTC
TRBV7-8	TRBJ2-2	NA	NA	CASSLVDSTGELFF	TGTGCCAGCAGCTTAGTTGACAGCACCGGGGAGCTGTTTTTT
TRBV24-1	TRBJ1-1	NA	NA	CATSDSRTGNTEAFF	TGTGCCACCAGTGATTCCCGCACCGGGAACACTGAAGCTTTCTTT
TRBV11-2	TRBJ2-7	NA	NA	CASSLGAGGYEQYF	TGTGCCAGCAGCTTAGGGGCAGGGGGGTACGAGCAGTACTTC
TRBV13	TRBJ2-7	NA	NA	CASSQTRGGPWGEQYF	TGTGCCAGCAGCCAAACTCGCGGGGGCCCATGGGGGGAGCAGTACTTC
TRBV5-6	TRBJ2-1	TRBD2	NA	CASSSLAGAYNEQFF	TGTGCCAGCAGCTCCCTAGCGGGGGCCTACAATGAGCAGTTCTTC
TRBV30	TRBJ2-7	NA	NA	CAWERRSGTYEQYF	TGTGCCTGGGAGAGGAGATCTGGAACCTACGAGCAGTACTTC
TRBV27	TRBJ2-1	TRBD2	NA	CASSLAAGGRGEQFF	TGTGCCAGCAGTCTGGCCGCGGGGGGCCGAGGTGAGCAGTTCTTC
TRBV11-3	TRBJ2-2	NA	once	CASSSRRGRITGELFF	TGTGCCAGCAGCTCCCGGAGGGGGCGGATCACCGGGGAGCTGTTTTTT